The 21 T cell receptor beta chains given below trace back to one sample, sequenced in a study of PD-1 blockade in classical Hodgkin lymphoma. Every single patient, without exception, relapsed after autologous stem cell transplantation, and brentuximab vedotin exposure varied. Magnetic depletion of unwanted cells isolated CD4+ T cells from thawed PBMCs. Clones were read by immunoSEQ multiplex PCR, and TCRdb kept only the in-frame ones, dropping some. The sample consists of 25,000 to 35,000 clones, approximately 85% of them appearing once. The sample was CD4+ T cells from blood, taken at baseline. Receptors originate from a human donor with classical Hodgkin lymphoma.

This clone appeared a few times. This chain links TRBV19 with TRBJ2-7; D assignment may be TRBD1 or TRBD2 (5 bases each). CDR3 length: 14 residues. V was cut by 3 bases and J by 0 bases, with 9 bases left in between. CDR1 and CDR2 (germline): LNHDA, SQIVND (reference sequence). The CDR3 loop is CASSMGVTSYEQYF. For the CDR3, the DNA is TGTGCCAGTAGTATGGGGGTAACCTCCTACGAGCAGTACTTC.

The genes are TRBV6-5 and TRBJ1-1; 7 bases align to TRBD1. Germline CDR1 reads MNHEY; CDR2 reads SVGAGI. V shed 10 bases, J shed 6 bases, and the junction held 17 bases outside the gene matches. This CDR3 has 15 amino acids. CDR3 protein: CATVPEGRGISEAFF. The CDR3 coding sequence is TGTGCCACAGTACCAGAGGGCAGGGGGATTTCTGAAGCTTTCTTT.

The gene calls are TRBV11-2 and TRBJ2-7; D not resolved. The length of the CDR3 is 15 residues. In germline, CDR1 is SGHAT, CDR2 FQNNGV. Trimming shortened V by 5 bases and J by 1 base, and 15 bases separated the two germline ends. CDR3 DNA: TGTGCCAGCAGCCCTAATCCGGGCGGATCCTACGAGCAGTACTTC. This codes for CASSPNPGGSYEQYF. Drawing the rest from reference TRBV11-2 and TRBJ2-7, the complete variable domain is EAGVAQSPRYKIIEKRQSVAFWCNPISGHATLYWYQQILGQGPKLLIQFQNNGVVDDSQLPKDRFSAERLKGVDSTLKIQPAKLEDSAVYLCASSPNPGGSYEQYFGPGTRLTVT.

CDR3 sequence reads: CASSLAQTREKLFF. CDR3 nucleotides: TGTGCCAGCAGCTTGGCACAAACGCGGGAAAAACTGTTTTTT. The J gene is TRBJ1-4, the V gene TRBV5-4; no reliable D call. V shed 0 bases and J shed 8 bases, with 11 bases lying between them. The CDR3 consists of 14 residues. Germline V gene lookup returns CDR1 SGHNT and CDR2 YYREEE (reference sequence).

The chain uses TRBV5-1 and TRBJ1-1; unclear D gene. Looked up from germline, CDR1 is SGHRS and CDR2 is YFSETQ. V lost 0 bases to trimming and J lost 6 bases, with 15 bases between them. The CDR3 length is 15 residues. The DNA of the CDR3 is TGCGCCAGCAGCTTGGTTCGAAACAAGGAGTCTGAAGCTTTCTTT. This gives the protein CASSLVRNKESEAFF.

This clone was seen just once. CDR3 nucleotide sequence: TGTGCCAGCATTGGGGGCGGGGAGCTGTTTTTT. Protein sequence: CASIGGGELFF. The chain joins TRBV5-4 to TRBJ2-2; the D call may be TRBD1 or TRBD2 (5 bases each). Germline V CDR1 and CDR2: SGHNT, YYREEE (reference sequence). V dropped 6 bases and J dropped 7 bases, with 7 bases sitting between them. This CDR3 region has 11 residues.

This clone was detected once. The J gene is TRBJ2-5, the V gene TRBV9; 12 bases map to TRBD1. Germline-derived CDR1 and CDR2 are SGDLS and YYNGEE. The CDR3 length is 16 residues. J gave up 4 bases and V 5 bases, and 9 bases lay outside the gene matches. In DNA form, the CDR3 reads TGTGCCAGCAGTCCGGGGGACAGGGGGCAAACAGAGACCCAGTACTTC. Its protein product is CASSPGDRGQTETQYF. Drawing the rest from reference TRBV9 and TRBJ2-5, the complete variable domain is DSGVTQTPKHLITATGQRVTLRCSPRSGDLSVYWYQQSLDQGLQFLIQYYNGEERAKGNILERFSAQQFPDLHSELNLSSLELGDSALYFCASSPGDRGQTETQYFGPGTRLLVL.

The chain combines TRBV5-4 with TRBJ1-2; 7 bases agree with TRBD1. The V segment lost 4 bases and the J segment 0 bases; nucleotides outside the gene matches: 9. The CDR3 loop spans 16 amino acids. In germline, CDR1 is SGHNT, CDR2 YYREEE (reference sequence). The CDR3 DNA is TGTGCCAGCAGCCCGGGGACAGATTCTTCTAACTATGGCTACACCTTC. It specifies CASSPGTDSSNYGYTF.

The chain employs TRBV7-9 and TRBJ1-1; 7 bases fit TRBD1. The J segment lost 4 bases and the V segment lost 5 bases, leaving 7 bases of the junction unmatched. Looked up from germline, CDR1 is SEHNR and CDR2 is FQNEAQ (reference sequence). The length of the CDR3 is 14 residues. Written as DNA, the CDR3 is TGTGCCAGCAGCCCCAGACAGGGAAGCACTGAAGCTTTCTTT. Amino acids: CASSPRQGSTEAFF.

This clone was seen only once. In DNA, the CDR3 is TGTGCCAGTCGGGGTTCCAGGCTCAATCAGCCCCAGCATTTT. Its protein is CASRGSRLNQPQHF. The V gene is TRBV19, the J gene TRBJ1-5; D ambiguous. Germline CDR1 is LNHDA and CDR2 is SQIVND (reference sequence). This CDR3 has 14 amino acids. V shed 8 bases and J shed 3 bases, with 14 bases lying between them.

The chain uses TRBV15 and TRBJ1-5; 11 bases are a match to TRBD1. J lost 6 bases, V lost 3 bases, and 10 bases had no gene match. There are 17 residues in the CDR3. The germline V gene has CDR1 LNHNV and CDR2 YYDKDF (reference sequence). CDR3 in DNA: TGTGCCACCAGCAGCGGGACAGGGGGTTTGGCGGGTCAGCCCCAGCATTTT. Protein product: CATSSGTGGLAGQPQHF.

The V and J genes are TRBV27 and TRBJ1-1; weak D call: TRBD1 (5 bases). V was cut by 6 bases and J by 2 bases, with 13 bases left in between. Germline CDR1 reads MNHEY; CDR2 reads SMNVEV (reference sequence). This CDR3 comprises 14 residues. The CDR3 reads CASREGVDNTEAFF. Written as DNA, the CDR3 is TGTGCCAGCAGGGAAGGGGTAGACAACACTGAAGCTTTCTTT.

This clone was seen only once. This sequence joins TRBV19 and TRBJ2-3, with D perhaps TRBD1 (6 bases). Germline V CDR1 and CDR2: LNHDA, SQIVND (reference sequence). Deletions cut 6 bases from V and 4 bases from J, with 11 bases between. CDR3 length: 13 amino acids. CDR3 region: CASSLYRADTQYF. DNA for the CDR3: TGTGCCAGTAGCCTATACAGGGCAGATACGCAGTATTTT.

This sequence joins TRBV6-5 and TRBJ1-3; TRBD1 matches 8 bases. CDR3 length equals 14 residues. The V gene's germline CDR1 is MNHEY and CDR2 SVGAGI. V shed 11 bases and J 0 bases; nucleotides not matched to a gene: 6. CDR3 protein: CACATGGSGNTIYF. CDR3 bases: TGTGCCTGCGCCACAGGGGGCTCTGGAAACACCATATATTTT.

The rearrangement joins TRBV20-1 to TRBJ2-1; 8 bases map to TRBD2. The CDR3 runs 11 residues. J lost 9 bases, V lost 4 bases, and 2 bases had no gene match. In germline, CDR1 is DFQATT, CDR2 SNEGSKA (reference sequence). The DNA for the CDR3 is TGCAGTGCTATGACTAGCGTTGAGCAGTTCTTC. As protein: CSAMTSVEQFF.

The CDR3: CASSPPVGPASGTEAFF. CDR3 DNA: TGTGCCAGTAGTCCGCCGGTAGGACCGGCTAGTGGGACTGAAGCTTTCTTT. The chain links TRBV19 to TRBJ1-1; D remains unclear. V was trimmed by 5 bases and J by 5 bases, leaving 24 bases between them. The CDR3 length is 17 residues. Germline assignment: CDR1 LNHDA and CDR2 SQIVND (reference sequence).

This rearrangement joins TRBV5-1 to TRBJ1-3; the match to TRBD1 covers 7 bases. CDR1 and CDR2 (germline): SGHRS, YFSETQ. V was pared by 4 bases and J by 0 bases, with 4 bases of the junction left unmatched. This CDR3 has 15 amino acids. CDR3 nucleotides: TGCGCCAGCAGCGAAGGGACAGCCTCTGGAAACACCATATATTTT. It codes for CASSEGTASGNTIYF.

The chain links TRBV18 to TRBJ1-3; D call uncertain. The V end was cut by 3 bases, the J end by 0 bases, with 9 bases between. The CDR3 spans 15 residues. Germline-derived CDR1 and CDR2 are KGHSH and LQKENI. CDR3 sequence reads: CASSPTGNSGNTIYF. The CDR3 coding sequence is TGTGCCAGCTCACCCACCGGGAACTCTGGAAACACCATATATTTT.

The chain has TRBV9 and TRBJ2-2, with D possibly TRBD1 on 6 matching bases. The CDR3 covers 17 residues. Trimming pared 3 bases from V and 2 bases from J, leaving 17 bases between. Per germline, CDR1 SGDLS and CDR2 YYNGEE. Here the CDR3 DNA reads TGTGCCAGCAGCGGACGACCCGGGACACAAAACACCGGGGAGCTGTTTTTT. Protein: CASSGRPGTQNTGELFF.

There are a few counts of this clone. The CDR3 is CAWSTGRSGNTIYF. The DNA of the CDR3 is TGTGCCTGGAGTACAGGTAGATCTGGAAACACCATATATTTT. The genes are TRBV30 and TRBJ1-3, with a tentative D call TRBD1 (5 bases). V lost 2 bases to trimming and J lost 1 base, with 9 bases between them. Per the germline V gene, CDR1 is GTSNPN and CDR2 is SVGIG (reference sequence). The CDR3 is made up of 14 amino acids.

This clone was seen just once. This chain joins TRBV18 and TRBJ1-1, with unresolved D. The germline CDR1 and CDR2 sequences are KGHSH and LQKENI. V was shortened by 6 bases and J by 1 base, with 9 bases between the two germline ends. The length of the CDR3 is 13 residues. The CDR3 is CASSPAGNTEAFF. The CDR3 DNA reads TGTGCCAGCTCGCCGGCGGGGAACACTGAAGCTTTCTTT.